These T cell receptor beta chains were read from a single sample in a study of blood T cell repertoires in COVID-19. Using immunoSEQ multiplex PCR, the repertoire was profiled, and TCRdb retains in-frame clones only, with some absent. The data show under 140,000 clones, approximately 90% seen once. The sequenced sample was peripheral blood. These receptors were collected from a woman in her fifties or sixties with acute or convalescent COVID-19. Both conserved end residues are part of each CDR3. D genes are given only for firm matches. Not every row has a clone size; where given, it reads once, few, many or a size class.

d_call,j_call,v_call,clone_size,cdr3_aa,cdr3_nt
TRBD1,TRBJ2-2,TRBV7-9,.,CASSRLQTRTGNNGELFF,TGTGCCAGCAGCCGACTACAAACCAGGACAGGGAACAACGGGGAGCTGTTTTTT
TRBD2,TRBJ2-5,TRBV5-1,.,CASSLTLASQETQYF,TGCGCCAGCAGCTTGACACTAGCGAGCCAAGAGACCCAGTACTTC
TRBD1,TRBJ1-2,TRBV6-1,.,CASSEPQGYGYTF,TGTGCCAGCAGTGAACCACAGGGGTATGGCTACACCTTC
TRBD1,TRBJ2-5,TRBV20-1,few,CSASDRVGETQYF,TGCAGTGCTAGTGACAGGGTGGGAGAGACCCAGTACTTC
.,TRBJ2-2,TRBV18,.,CASSPRQGTGELFF,TGTGCCAGCTCACCACGGCAGGGAACCGGGGAGCTGTTTTTT
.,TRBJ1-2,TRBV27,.,CASSPGQSYGYTF,TGTGCCAGCAGTCCCGGACAGTCCTATGGCTACACCTTC
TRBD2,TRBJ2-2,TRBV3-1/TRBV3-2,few,CASSQAGLAGTNTGELFF,TGTGCCAGCAGCCAAGCGGGACTAGCGGGAACGAACACCGGGGAGCTGTTTTTT
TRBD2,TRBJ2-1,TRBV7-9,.,CASSLAGLALNEQFF,TGTGCCAGCAGCCTAGCGGGACTAGCGCTCAATGAGCAGTTCTTC
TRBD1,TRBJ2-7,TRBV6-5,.,CASSLTGTGVYEQYF,TGTGCCAGCAGCCTTACCGGGACAGGGGTCTACGAGCAGTACTTC
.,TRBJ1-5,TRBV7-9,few,CASGGTGNQPQHF,TGTGCCAGCGGCGGAACGGGCAATCAGCCCCAGCATTTT
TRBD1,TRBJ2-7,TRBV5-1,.,CASSLGQGGTYEQYF,TGCGCCAGCAGCTTGGGACAGGGGGGAACCTACGAGCAGTACTTC
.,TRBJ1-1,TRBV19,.,CASSRPRPGGASEAFF,TGTGCCAGTAGTAGGCCGCGACCCGGAGGAGCGTCTGAAGCTTTCTTT
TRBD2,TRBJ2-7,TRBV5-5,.,CASSSAGRGYEQYF,TGTGCCAGCAGCTCCGCGGGGAGGGGCTACGAGCAGTACTTC
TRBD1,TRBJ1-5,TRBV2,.,CASSGTGYHSNQPQHF,TGTGCCAGCAGCGGGACAGGGTACCACAGCAATCAGCCCCAGCATTTT
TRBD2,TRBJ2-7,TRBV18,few,CASSPTSGIHEQYF,TGTGCCAGCTCACCGACTAGCGGGATCCACGAGCAGTACTTC
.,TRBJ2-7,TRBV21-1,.,CASSRRLAELYEQYF,TGTGCCAGCAGCAGAAGACTAGCGGAACTCTACGAGCAGTACTTC
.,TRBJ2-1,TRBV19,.,CASSTGGSYNEQFF,TGTGCCAGTAGCACAGGTGGCTCCTACAATGAGCAGTTCTTC
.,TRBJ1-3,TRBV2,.,CASSDSGLNSGNTIYF,TGTGCCAGCAGTGATTCGGGACTGAACTCTGGAAACACCATATATTTT
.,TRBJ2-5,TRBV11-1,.,CATQGFGETQYF,TGTGCCACTCAGGGGTTTGGAGAGACCCAGTACTTC
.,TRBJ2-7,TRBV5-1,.,CASSLNRDTISYEQYF,TGCGCCAGCAGCTTGAACCGGGACACGATCTCCTACGAGCAGTACTTC
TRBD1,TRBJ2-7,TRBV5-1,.,CASSLRTGGTDPREQYF,TGCGCCAGCAGCTTACGGACAGGCGGAACAGACCCTCGCGAGCAGTACTTC
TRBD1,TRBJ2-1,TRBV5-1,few,CASRRTGGPAFDEQFF,TGCGCCAGCAGGCGGACAGGGGGCCCTGCATTTGATGAGCAGTTCTTC
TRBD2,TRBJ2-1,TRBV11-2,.,CASSPGLAGNEQFF,TGTGCCAGCAGCCCAGGGTTAGCGGGCAATGAGCAGTTCTTC
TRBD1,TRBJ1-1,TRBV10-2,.,CASRTGLTTEAFF,TGCGCCAGCAGGACAGGGCTGACCACTGAAGCTTTCTTT
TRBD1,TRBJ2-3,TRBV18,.,CASSRQGKTDTQYF,TGTGCCAGCTCAAGACAGGGAAAGACAGATACGCAGTATTTT
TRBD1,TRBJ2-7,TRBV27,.,CASSMHRGPSYEQYF,TGTGCCAGCAGTATGCACAGGGGGCCAAGCTACGAGCAGTACTTC
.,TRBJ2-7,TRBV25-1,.,CASSDAGLYEQYF,TGTGCCAGCAGTGATGCAGGGCTCTACGAGCAGTACTTC
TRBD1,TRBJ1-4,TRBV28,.,CASRMAGGDGTNEKLFF,TGTGCCAGCAGAATGGCAGGGGGCGACGGGACTAATGAAAAACTGTTTTTT
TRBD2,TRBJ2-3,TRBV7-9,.,CASSSLAGGATDTQYF,TGTGCCAGCAGCTCTCTAGCGGGAGGGGCCACAGATACGCAGTATTTT
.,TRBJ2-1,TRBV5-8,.,CASLARGFGEQFF,TGTGCCAGCCTGGCGAGGGGGTTTGGTGAGCAGTTCTTC
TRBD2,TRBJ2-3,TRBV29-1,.,CSVGLAGGGDTQYF,TGCAGCGTGGGACTAGCGGGAGGGGGCGATACGCAGTATTTT
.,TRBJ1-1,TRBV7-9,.,CASSQSGGDRAEAFF,TGTGCCAGCAGCCAATCCGGAGGGGATAGGGCTGAAGCTTTCTTT
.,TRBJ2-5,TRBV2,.,CASTQGLETQYF,TGTGCCAGCACCCAGGGATTGGAGACCCAGTACTTC
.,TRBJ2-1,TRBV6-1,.,CASSESLTEEPYNEQFF,TGTGCCAGCAGTGAATCCCTCACCGAGGAACCTTACAATGAGCAGTTCTTC
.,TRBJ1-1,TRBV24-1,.,CATSYGSNTEAFF,TGTGCCACCAGTTACGGGTCGAACACTGAAGCTTTCTTT
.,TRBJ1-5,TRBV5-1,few,CASSLDGDSNQPQHF,TGCGCCAGCAGCTTGGACGGAGACAGCAATCAGCCCCAGCATTTT
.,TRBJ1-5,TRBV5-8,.,CASSFSGLSNQPQHF,TGTGCCAGCAGCTTCTCGGGGTTGAGCAATCAGCCCCAGCATTTT
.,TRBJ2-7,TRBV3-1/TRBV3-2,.,CASSQEGLASSYEQYF,TGTGCCAGCAGCCAAGAAGGCCTAGCGAGTTCCTACGAGCAGTACTTC
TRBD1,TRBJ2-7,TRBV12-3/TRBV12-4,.,CASSRQGAGEQYF,TGTGCCAGCAGTCGACAGGGGGCGGGGGAGCAGTACTTC
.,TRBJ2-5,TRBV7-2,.,CASSMDYAERETQYF,TGTGCCAGCAGTATGGACTATGCCGAAAGGGAGACCCAGTACTTC
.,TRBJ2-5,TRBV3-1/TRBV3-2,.,CASSQGGGETQYF,TGTGCCAGCAGCCAAGGAGGTGGAGAGACCCAGTACTTC
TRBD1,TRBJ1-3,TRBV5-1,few,CASSARQGSGNTIYF,TGCGCCAGCAGCGCGCGACAGGGATCGGGAAACACCATATATTTT
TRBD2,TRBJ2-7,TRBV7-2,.,CASSFSGRAGVVYEQYF,TGTGCCAGCAGCTTTAGCGGGAGGGCCGGGGTTGTATACGAGCAGTACTTC